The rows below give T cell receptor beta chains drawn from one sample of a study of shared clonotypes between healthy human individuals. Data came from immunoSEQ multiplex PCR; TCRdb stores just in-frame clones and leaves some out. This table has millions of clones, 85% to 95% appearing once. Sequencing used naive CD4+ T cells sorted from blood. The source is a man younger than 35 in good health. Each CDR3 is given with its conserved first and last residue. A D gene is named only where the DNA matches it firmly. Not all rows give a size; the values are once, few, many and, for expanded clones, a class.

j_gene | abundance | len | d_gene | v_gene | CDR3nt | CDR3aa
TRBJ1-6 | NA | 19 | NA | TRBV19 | TGTGCCAGTAGTATATGGGAGGGGGTTGACAGCTCCTATAATTCACCCCTCCACTTT | CASSIWEGVDSSYNSPLHF
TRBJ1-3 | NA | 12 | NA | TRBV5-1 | TGCGCCAGCAGCCCAGCTGGAAACACCATATATTTT | CASSPAGNTIYF
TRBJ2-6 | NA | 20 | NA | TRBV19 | TGTGCCAGTAGTATAAGGGGGGGAGACTCCGTCTCCTCTGGGGCCAACGTCCTGACTTTC | CASSIRGGDSVSSGANVLTF
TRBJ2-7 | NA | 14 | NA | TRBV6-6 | TGTGCCAGTTACTCAGCAGGCTCTTCCTACGAGCAGTACTTC | CASYSAGSSYEQYF
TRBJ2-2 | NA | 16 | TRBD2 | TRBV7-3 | TGTGCCAGCAGCTCCTCTAGCGGGGTAGGAACCGGGGAGCTGTTTTTT | CASSSSSGVGTGELFF
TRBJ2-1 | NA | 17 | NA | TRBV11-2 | TGTGCCAGCAGCTTTCGAAGTCCGACTAGGCGTGTAAATGAGCAGTTCTTC | CASSFRSPTRRVNEQFF
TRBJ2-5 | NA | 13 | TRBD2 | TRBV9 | TGTGCCAGCAGCGAGACTAGCGGCGAGACCCAGTACTTC | CASSETSGETQYF
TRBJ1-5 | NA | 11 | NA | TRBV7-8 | TGTGCCAGCAGCCCGGATCAGCCCCAGCATTTT | CASSPDQPQHF
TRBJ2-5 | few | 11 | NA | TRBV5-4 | TGTGCCAGCAGCTCGCAAGAGACCCAGTACTTC | CASSSQETQYF
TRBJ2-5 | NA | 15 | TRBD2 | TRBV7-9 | TGTGCCAGCAGCTCCCGGACTAGCGGTCAAGAGACCCAGTACTTC | CASSSRTSGQETQYF
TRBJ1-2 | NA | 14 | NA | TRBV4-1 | TGCGCCAGCAGCCAAGATGGAATCCCCTATGGCTACACCTTC | CASSQDGIPYGYTF
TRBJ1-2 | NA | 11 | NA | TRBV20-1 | TGCAGTGCTAGAAGTTGGTTAGGCTACACCTTC | CSARSWLGYTF
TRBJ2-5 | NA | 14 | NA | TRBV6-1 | TGTGCCAGCAGTGAAGGCGGCTGGCGAGAGACCCAGTACTTC | CASSEGGWRETQYF
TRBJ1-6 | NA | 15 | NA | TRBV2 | TGTGCCAGCAGTGAATTGAGCGGAAATAATTCACCCCTCCACTTT | CASSELSGNNSPLHF
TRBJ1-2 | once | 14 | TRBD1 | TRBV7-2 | TGTGCCAGCAGTTCGCGACAGGGGGAATATGGCTACACCTTC | CASSSRQGEYGYTF
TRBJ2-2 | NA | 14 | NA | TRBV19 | TGTGCCAGTAGTCGGGCCACCAACACCGGGGAGCTGTTTTTT | CASSRATNTGELFF
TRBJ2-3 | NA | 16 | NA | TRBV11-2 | TGTGCCAGCAGCGTGGCCGGGACGGGCCTCACAGATACGCAGTATTTT | CASSVAGTGLTDTQYF
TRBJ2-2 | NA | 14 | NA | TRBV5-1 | TGCGCCAGCAGCCCAATACAGGGCACCGGGGAGCTGTTTTTT | CASSPIQGTGELFF
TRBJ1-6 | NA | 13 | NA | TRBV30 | TGTGCCTGGAGTGGGACGGGTAATTCACCCCTCCACTTT | CAWSGTGNSPLHF
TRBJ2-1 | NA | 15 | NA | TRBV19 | TGTGCCAGTAGTATCCGATTGGGGGTCGGAAATGAGCAGTTCTTC | CASSIRLGVGNEQFF
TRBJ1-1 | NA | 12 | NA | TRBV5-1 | TGCGCCAGCAGAAAGGAGGGCACTGAAGCTTTCTTT | CASRKEGTEAFF
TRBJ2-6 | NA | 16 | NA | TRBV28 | TGTGCCAGCACCTTGAGGGGGGGCTCTGGGGCCAACGTCCTGACTTTC | CASTLRGGSGANVLTF
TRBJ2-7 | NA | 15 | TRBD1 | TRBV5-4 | TGTGCCAGCAGCACGGGACAGGGTTTCTCCTACGAGCAGTACTTC | CASSTGQGFSYEQYF
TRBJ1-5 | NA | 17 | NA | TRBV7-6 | TGTGCCAGCAGCTTCGGCACAGGAAGAGATAGCAATCAGCCCCAGCATTTT | CASSFGTGRDSNQPQHF
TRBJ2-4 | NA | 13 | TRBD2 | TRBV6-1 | TGTGCCAGCAGTGAAGCGCCGACTAGCGGGATTTACTTC | CASSEAPTSGIYF
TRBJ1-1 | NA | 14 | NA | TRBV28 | TGTGCCAGCGAAGCCCCTCCACCCAACACTGAAGCTTTCTTT | CASEAPPPNTEAFF
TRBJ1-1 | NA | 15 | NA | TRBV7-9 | TGTGCCAGCAGCTTAGGGGGACACAAGAACACTGAAGCTTTCTTT | CASSLGGHKNTEAFF
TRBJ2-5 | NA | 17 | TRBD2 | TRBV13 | TGTGCCAGCAGCACCATAGAACTAGCGGGCGGAAGGGAGACCCAGTACTTC | CASSTIELAGGRETQYF
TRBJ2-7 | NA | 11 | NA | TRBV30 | TGTGCCTGGAAATCAGGGTACGAGCAGTACTTC | CAWKSGYEQYF
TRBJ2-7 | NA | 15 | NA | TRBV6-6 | TGTGCCAGCACCCTTGGGGGGGCGAAAAAAGACGAGCAGTACTTC | CASTLGGAKKDEQYF
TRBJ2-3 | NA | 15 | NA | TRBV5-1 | TGCGCCAGCAGTGCCCGGGGCACTAGCACAGATACGCAGTATTTT | CASSARGTSTDTQYF
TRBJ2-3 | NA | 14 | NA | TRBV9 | TGTGCCAGCAGCGGCGGGACAGGCACAGATACGCAGTATTTT | CASSGGTGTDTQYF
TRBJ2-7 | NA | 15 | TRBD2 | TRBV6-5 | TGTGCCAGCAGTCCCGGACTAGCGGGAGTCTACGAGCAGTACTTC | CASSPGLAGVYEQYF
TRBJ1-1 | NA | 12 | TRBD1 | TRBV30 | TGTGCAACGGACAGGGTGGGAACTGAAGCTTTCTTT | CATDRVGTEAFF